The 18 T cell receptor beta chains in this list originate from one sample, sequenced in a study of shared clonotypes between healthy human individuals. Repertoires were generated with immunoSEQ multiplex PCR, while TCRdb's copy carries only in-frame clones and drops some. The sample shows approximately 2.3 million clones, 90% to 95% of them seen only once. Sequencing input: naive CD4+ T cells from PBMCs. Stated subset: CD45RA+ positively selected. The source of these receptors is a man younger than 35 in good health. Some clones in this sample may be carry-over from other donors' samples.

This clone was observed a single time. This rearrangement joins TRBV5-4 to TRBJ1-1; D gene uncertain. Germline assignment: CDR1 SGHNT and CDR2 YYREEE (reference sequence). The CDR3 consists of 15 residues. V was trimmed by 0 bases and J by 4 bases, leaving 13 bases between them. CDR3 nucleotides: TGTGCCAGCAGCTTGGATTCGGGGTTGGGCACTGAAGCTTTCTTT. This codes for CASSLDSGLGTEAFF.

V gene TRBV11-2 combines with J gene TRBJ1-1; 8 nucleotides line up with TRBD1. CDR1 SGHAT and CDR2 FQNNGV come from the germline V gene. The V and J ends lost 1 base and 7 bases, in that order; junction bases with no gene match: 5. This CDR3 has 14 amino acids. CDR3 coding DNA: TGTGCCAGCAGCTTAGTTGGCAGGGGGCTTGAAGCTTTCTTT. Its translation: CASSLVGRGLEAFF.

The chain recombines TRBV28 with TRBJ1-1, with D perhaps TRBD1 (5 bases). CDR3 length: 14 residues. Trimming removed 3 bases from V and 1 base from J, with 9 bases in between. Germline V gives CDR1 MDHEN, CDR2 SYDVKM. The CDR3: CASSFPGKNTEAFF. The CDR3, as DNA: TGTGCCAGCAGTTTCCCAGGGAAGAACACTGAAGCTTTCTTT.

The rearrangement joins TRBV7-3 to TRBJ2-1; tentatively, D is TRBD1 (6 bases). Germline lookup yields CDR1 SGHTA and CDR2 FQGTGA. CDR3 length: 14 residues. The V end was cut by 6 bases, the J end by 5 bases, with 14 bases between. The CDR3 DNA sequence: TGTGCCAGCAGTTATGCCGGGACACACAATGAGCAGTTCTTC. Translating it yields CASSYAGTHNEQFF.

The rearrangement links TRBV7-9 to TRBJ2-1; 10 bases are a match to TRBD2. Trimming removed 4 bases from V and 4 bases from J; junction bases left unmatched: 4. Germline CDR1 reads SEHNR; CDR2 reads FQNEAQ (reference sequence). The CDR3 is made up of 15 amino acids. CDR3 region: CASSWGTSVYNEQFF. CDR3 nucleotide sequence: TGTGCCAGCAGCTGGGGGACTAGCGTATACAATGAGCAGTTCTTC.

V gene TRBV5-4 combines with J gene TRBJ1-1; a weak D match, TRBD1 (6 bases). V dropped 6 bases and J dropped 2 bases, with 11 bases sitting between them. Germline CDR1 reads SGHNT; CDR2 reads YYREEE (reference sequence). This CDR3 is built from 13 residues. CDR3 loop: CASNRALNTEAFF. CDR3 coding DNA: TGTGCCAGCAACAGGGCCCTTAACACTGAAGCTTTCTTT.

The chain recombines TRBV7-9 with TRBJ1-1, with D possibly being TRBD1 (5 bases). This CDR3 spans 15 amino acids. CDR1 and CDR2 (germline): SEHNR, FQNEAQ (reference sequence). Between the trimmed V and J ends, which lost 4 bases and 0 bases, there was a span of 12 bases. CDR3 region: CASSSTVAVNTEAFF. The CDR3 nucleotides are TGTGCCAGCAGCTCGACAGTAGCCGTGAACACTGAAGCTTTCTTT.

Only one count was recorded for this clone. The chain employs TRBV4-3 and TRBJ2-7, with a tentative D call TRBD1 (6 bases). CDR3 length equals 15 residues. Trimming removed 0 bases at V and 9 bases at J, with 18 bases between. CDR1 and CDR2 (germline): LGHNA, YSLEER. The CDR3 is CASSQERTAYDGQYF. As DNA, the CDR3 is TGCGCCAGCAGCCAAGAGCGGACAGCGTATGACGGGCAGTACTTC.

Turning to this clone: Other nucleotide sequences in the sample specify the same CDR3. The chain has TRBV5-6 and TRBJ2-2, with D unclear. Per germline, CDR1 SGHDT and CDR2 YYEEEE. V gave up 4 bases and J gave up 5 bases, with 9 bases separating them. The length of the CDR3 is 13 residues. The CDR3 DNA follows: TGTGCCAGCAGCCACGGACGTACCGGGGAGCTGTTTTTT. Amino acid sequence: CASSHGRTGELFF.

The chain links TRBV5-8 to TRBJ2-5, with D perhaps TRBD1 or TRBD2 (6 bases each). Trimming shortened V by 3 bases and J by 0 bases, and 12 bases separated the two germline ends. The CDR3 has 15 amino acids. Germline values: CDR1 SGHTS, CDR2 YDEGEE. The CDR3 nucleotides read TGTGCCAGCAGCTCGGGAGCAGGGGACCAAGAGACCCAGTACTTC. The encoded protein is CASSSGAGDQETQYF.

Worth noting for this clone: Different DNA sequences within this sample yield the same CDR3. The V call is TRBV28, the J call TRBJ2-3; D gene unclear. Trimming shortened V by 6 bases and J by 1 base, and 8 bases separated the two germline ends. The CDR3 totals 13 residues. Germline lookup yields CDR1 MDHEN and CDR2 SYDVKM. The CDR3 region is CASSPPGTDTQYF. The CDR3 DNA follows: TGTGCCAGCAGCCCACCGGGCACAGATACGCAGTATTTT.

The J gene is TRBJ2-2, the V gene TRBV2; 9 nucleotides align to TRBD1. The CDR3 spans 15 residues. Trimming removed 5 bases from V and 0 bases from J; junction bases left unmatched: 1. Germline values: CDR1 SNHLY, CDR2 FYNNEI. In DNA, the CDR3 is TGTGCCAGCAGTCGACAGGGGGCGAACACCGGGGAGCTGTTTTTT. As protein: CASSRQGANTGELFF.

This clone came up a few times. V and J are TRBV5-1 and TRBJ1-4; D not certain. The CDR3 has 13 amino acids. Germline V gives CDR1 SGHRS, CDR2 YFSETQ. Trimming left V 2 bases short and J 5 bases short, with 7 bases between. The CDR3 DNA sequence: TGCGCCAGCAGCTTCCGGGAAAATGAAAAACTGTTTTTT. Translated: CASSFRENEKLFF.

This sequence joins TRBV28 and TRBJ2-2, with 8 nucleotides matching TRBD1. CDR1 MDHEN and CDR2 SYDVKM come from the germline V gene. The CDR3 runs to 16 residues. With V trimmed by 8 bases and J by 6 bases, 14 bases remained unmatched. CDR3 nucleotides: TGTGCCAGCCTCCTAAGGGGCAGGGGGCGTGCCGGGGAGCTGTTTTTT. It yields the protein CASLLRGRGRAGELFF. The full variable domain, its missing parts supplied by reference TRBV28 and TRBJ2-2, is DVKVTQSSRYLVKRTGEKVFLECVQDMDHENMFWYRQDPGLGLRLIYFSYDVKMKEKGDIPEGYSVSREKKERFSLILESASTNQTSMYLCASLLRGRGRAGELFFGEGSRLTVL.

The chain recombines TRBV11-3 with TRBJ2-7; 8 bases match TRBD1. Trimming at V came to 5 bases and at J to 2 bases, leaving 8 bases not matched to a gene. CDR1 is SGHNT and CDR2 is YENEEA in the germline V gene. The CDR3 is 15 amino acids. The CDR3 bases are TGTGCCAGCAGCCCCGGGACAGGTCTCCCCTACGAGCAGTACTTC. This encodes CASSPGTGLPYEQYF.

The rearrangement links TRBV5-1 to TRBJ1-1; 7 bases are shared with TRBD1. With V trimmed by 4 bases and J by 0 bases, 6 bases remained unmatched. The CDR3 covers 15 residues. Germline CDR1 is SGHRS and CDR2 is YFSETQ. In DNA, the CDR3 is TGCGCCAGCAGCCCGGGACAGATCATGAACACTGAAGCTTTCTTT. Translated: CASSPGQIMNTEAFF.

The J gene is TRBJ1-2, the V gene TRBV27; tentatively, D is TRBD1 (6 bases). The CDR3 runs to 13 residues. V was clipped by 4 bases and J by 1 base, with 7 bases between them. CDR1 and CDR2 (germline): MNHEY, SMNVEV (reference sequence). The CDR3 bases are TGTGCCAGCAGTTACAGGGTTAACTATGGCTACACCTTC. Encoded protein: CASSYRVNYGYTF.

CDR3 in amino acids: CASSQKGNYEQYF. The CDR3 DNA reads TGTGCCAGCAGCCAAAAAGGCAACTACGAGCAGTACTTC. The J gene is TRBJ2-7, the V gene TRBV5-4, with D unresolved. Germline lookup yields CDR1 SGHNT and CDR2 YYREEE (reference sequence). Trimming shortened V by 4 bases and J by 3 bases, and 11 bases separated the two germline ends. This CDR3 region has 13 residues.